This T cell receptor (beta chain) was profiled in a study of control samples from healthy donors and cancer patients. TCRdb keeps only in-frame clones here, not all; method: immunoSEQ multiplex PCR. This table has a few hundred thousand clones, 80% to 95% appearing once. CDR1 SGHRS and CDR2 YFSETQ come from the germline V gene. The CDR3 covers 13 residues. The V and J ends lost 2 bases and 6 bases respectively, with 8 bases between them. The sequencing input was PBMCs. The chain joins TRBV5-1 to TRBJ2-2; weak D call: TRBD2 (5 bases). The sequence derives from a man aged 35 to 55 with head and neck cancer. CDR3 in DNA: TGCGCCAGCAGCTTCCCTAGCCCCGGGGAGCTGTTTTTT. This sequence encodes CASSFPSPGELFF.